The clone carrying this TCR beta chain has just one count. The antigen remains unidentified. Sequencing used immunoSEQ multiplex PCR; TCRdb keeps in-frame clones, though not all of them. The sample yields some 130,000 clones, less than 90% seen once. This CDR3 is built from 13 residues. With V trimmed by 8 bases and J by 8 bases, 8 bases remained unmatched. Germline V gene sequence: CDR1 MDHEN, CDR2 SYDVKM. The data originate from a study of identifying expanded T cells in peripheral blood. General study points: Clone count variance between roughly 2-week samples rose with total template count.

The chain carries TRBV28 and TRBJ1-4, with 7 bases aligning to TRBD1. This clonotype was sampled from a person aged 18 to 75 in good health. Sequenced material: blood. The CDR3 DNA follows: TGTGCCAGCTCTAGGGGGCAGTCGGAAAAACTGTTTTTT. Translated, it gives CASSRGQSEKLFF.